One and the same sample provided the 2 T cell receptor beta chains below, sequenced in a study of blood T cell repertoires in COVID-19. Produced via immunoSEQ multiplex PCR; TCRdb's table is partial and in-frame only. Of roughly 300,000 clones listed, roughly 85% are singletons. The sequenced sample was PBMCs or T cells enriched from blood (not recorded which). Source of these receptors: a woman aged 35 to 49 with acute COVID-19.

This clone was observed once. The chain recombines TRBV5-1 with TRBJ2-4; the D gene is possibly TRBD1 (6 bases). V lost 2 bases, J lost 0 bases, and 12 bases lay in between. Looked up from germline, CDR1 is SGHRS and CDR2 is YFSETQ. The CDR3 runs 16 residues. As DNA, the CDR3 is TGCGCCAGCAGCTTATCCGGACAGCCAGCCAAAAACATTCAGTACTTC. It encodes CASSLSGQPAKNIQYF.

The J gene is TRBJ2-3, the V gene TRBV2; D is possibly TRBD2 (6 bases). This CDR3 region has 13 residues. V dropped 6 bases and J dropped 0 bases, with 7 bases sitting between them. Germline V gene lookup returns CDR1 SNHLY and CDR2 FYNNEI. The CDR3 sequence is CASRGGSTDTQYF. The CDR3, as DNA: TGTGCCAGCAGGGGGGGAAGCACAGATACGCAGTATTTT.